The 13 T cell receptor beta chains below come from one sample, sequenced in a study of identical twins. Each CDR3 protein gets one entry after TCRdb re-called the 5' RACE reads with MiXCR. This sample yields roughly 770,000 distinct CDR3 sequences, of which around a sixth are seen a single time; around 12% belongs to the top ten. The same sample was also studied in work on T cells expressing NK-cell markers.

The sequencing input was PBMCs. The origin of the receptors is a woman between 18 and 29 years old in good health.

The V gene is TRBV3-1, the J gene TRBJ2-5, with a weak D call TRBD2 (6 bases). Germline values: CDR1 LGHDT, CDR2 YNNKEL (reference sequence). CDR3 size: 14 residues. The ends were cut back, 0 bases at V and 5 bases at J, with 10 bases in the middle. In nucleotides, the CDR3 is TGTGCCAGCAGCCAAGATCGGCTAGCGGAGACCCAGTACTTC. Its translation is CASSQDRLAETQYF.

V usage is TRBV12-3 or TRBV12-4 and J usage is TRBJ2-1; 10 bases map to TRBD2. With V trimmed by 7 bases and J by 10 bases, 4 bases remained unmatched. The CDR3 has 12 residues. CDR3 sequence (DNA): TGTGCCAGCAACCTTAGCGGGGGGGAGCAGTTCTTC. Its translation: CASNLSGGEQFF.

The V and J genes are TRBV24-1 and TRBJ2-1, with TRBD1 matching over 9 bases. J gave up 8 bases and V 9 bases, and 10 bases lay outside the gene matches. Germline CDR1 and CDR2: KGHDR and SFDVKD. This CDR3 is built from 14 residues. CDR3 in DNA: TGTGCCACCTCAGGGACAGGGAGGATCGATGAGCAGTTCTTC. This encodes CATSGTGRIDEQFF.

The chain joins TRBV15 to TRBJ2-5; D remains ambiguous. CDR3 length equals 15 residues. The germline V gene encodes CDR1 LNHNV and CDR2 YYDKDF (reference sequence). V lost 0 bases to trimming and J lost 4 bases, with 12 bases between them. Here the CDR3 DNA reads TGTGCCACCAGCAGAGATCGTGGACCGGCAGAGACCCAGTACTTC. This codes for CATSRDRGPAETQYF.

The chain couples TRBV3-1 to TRBJ2-7, with D possibly TRBD1 on 6 matching bases. CDR1 and CDR2 (germline): LGHDT, YNNKEL (reference sequence). With 1 base removed from V and 5 bases from J, the gap between germline ends came to 6 bases. The CDR3 is 12 residues long. The CDR3 region is CASSQAGDEQYF. CDR3 sequence (DNA): TGTGCCAGCAGCCAAGCAGGGGACGAGCAGTACTTC.

Here the CDR3 reads CASSEGLSSTEQYF. Here the CDR3 DNA reads TGTGCCAGCAGCGAAGGACTCAGTAGTACCGAGCAGTACTTC. The chain links TRBV13 to TRBJ2-7; D perhaps matches TRBD2 (5 bases). V was clipped by 5 bases and J by 6 bases, with 17 bases between them. The CDR3 contains 14 residues. CDR1 is PRHDT and CDR2 is FYEKMQ in the germline V gene (reference sequence). Supplemented by reference TRBV13 and TRBJ2-7, the full variable domain reads AAGVIQSPRHLIKEKRETATLKCYPIPRHDTVYWYQQGPGQDPQFLISFYEKMQSDKGSIPDRFSAQQFSDYHSELNMSSLELGDSALYFCASSEGLSSTEQYFGPGTRLTVT.

This clonotype was seen only once. This sequence joins TRBV11-2 and TRBJ1-2; D may be TRBD1 (6 bases). CDR3 length: 13 residues. Germline CDR1 reads SGHAT; CDR2 reads FQNNGV. Trimming cost V 5 bases and J 8 bases, with 15 bases left between them. The CDR3 loop reads CASSDQGSLGYTF. The DNA for the CDR3 is TGTGCCAGCAGCGATCAGGGGAGCCTCGGCTACACCTTC.

The chain uses TRBV5-1 and TRBJ2-2; 8 nucleotides align to TRBD1. CDR3 length: 15 residues. The germline CDR1 and CDR2 sequences are SGHRS and YFSETQ. With 6 bases clipped from V and 3 bases from J, the junction kept 7 bases outside the gene matches. CDR3 loop: CASTMGQDYTGELFF. CDR3 in DNA: TGCGCCAGCACAATGGGACAGGACTACACCGGGGAGCTGTTTTTT. The whole variable domain, remainder taken from reference TRBV5-1 and TRBJ2-2, is KAGVTQTPRYLIKTRGQQVTLSCSPISGHRSVSWYQQTPGQGLQFLFEYFSETQRNKGNFPGRFSGRQFSNSRSEMNVSTLELGDSALYLCASTMGQDYTGELFFGEGSRLTVL.

This clonotype was seen more than once but under ten times. This chain connects TRBV20-1 to TRBJ2-3, with D possibly being TRBD1 (5 bases). Between the trimmed V and J ends, which lost 1 base and 2 bases, there was a span of 13 bases. The CDR3 extends over 15 amino acids. The germline V gene has CDR1 DFQATT and CDR2 SNEGSKA (reference sequence). CDR3 protein: CSARGDRIYTDTQYF. The CDR3 region has the DNA TGCAGTGCTAGAGGAGACAGAATTTACACAGATACGCAGTATTTT.

The chain is built from TRBV20-1 and TRBJ1-1, with 10 bases fitting TRBD1. CDR3 length: 15 amino acids. Germline assignment: CDR1 DFQATT and CDR2 SNEGSKA (reference sequence). The V gene end was trimmed by 3 bases and the J gene end by 2 bases; junction bases not matched to a gene: 6. The CDR3 protein is CSARPGQGENTEAFF. Here the CDR3 DNA reads TGCAGTGCTAGGCCCGGACAGGGGGAAAACACTGAAGCTTTCTTT.

In its sample, this clonotype was seen once. The V gene is TRBV2, the J gene TRBJ2-3; 9 bases align to TRBD2. V shed 7 bases and J 5 bases; nucleotides not matched to a gene: 7. The CDR3 covers 14 residues. CDR1 SNHLY and CDR2 FYNNEI come from the germline V gene. CDR3 protein: CASTAGGALDTQYF. The CDR3 DNA reads TGTGCCAGCACGGCGGGGGGGGCGTTAGATACGCAGTATTTT.

The CDR3 DNA is TGCAGTGCTAGGAGGGGGGTACCCTACAATGAGCAGTTCTTC. Its translation is CSARRGVPYNEQFF. The chain combines TRBV20-1 with TRBJ2-1; D tentatively reads TRBD1 or TRBD2 (6 bases each). The V end was cut by 3 bases, the J end by 2 bases, with 11 bases between. The CDR3 sequence is 14 residues long. Germline-derived CDR1 and CDR2 are DFQATT and SNEGSKA (reference sequence).

The chain has TRBV24-1 and TRBJ2-6; TRBD1 or TRBD2 may be the D gene (5 bases each). Germline CDR1 and CDR2: KGHDR and SFDVKD. Trimming stripped 4 bases from V and 0 bases from J, with 12 bases between. This CDR3 has 17 residues. CDR3 protein: CATSEGDGSSGANVLTF. CDR3 in DNA: TGTGCCACCAGTGAAGGGGACGGCAGCTCTGGGGCCAACGTCCTGACTTTC.